This T cell receptor (beta chain) emerged from a study of beta chain features in type 1 diabetes. Central memory, naive, regulatory and stem cell-like memory CD4+ cells were sorted by CD45RO/CCR7/CD25/CD127/CD95/CD27. Purity exceeded 95% in all sorted populations. TCRB transcripts that were expressed got sequenced, as all of the isolated RNA had been reverse transcribed. Sequencing of naive, central memory and regulatory T cell samples gave an average of roughly 3.5 million reads. Generated by immunoSEQ multiplex PCR, the TCRdb table keeps only in-frame clones and is missing some. The data show 640,000 or so clones, around 15% seen once. The ends lost 3 bases at V and 0 bases at J; junction bases unmatched: 10. The CDR3 is 18 residues long. The germline V gene has CDR1 KGHSH and CDR2 LQKENI. This clone came up a few times. What it binds is unknown. General study points: TCRB CDR3s were moderately but significantly shorter in Type 1 diabetes patients in all four CD4+ subsets.

The sequencing input was naive CD4+ T cells from blood. The sequence came from a man in his late teens or twenties with type 1 diabetes. The chain links TRBV18 to TRBJ2-2; 7 bases map to TRBD1. This CDR3 reads CASSPQPLQGTNTGELFF. The CDR3 coding sequence is TGTGCCAGCTCACCCCAGCCCTTACAGGGGACGAACACCGGGGAGCTGTTTTTT.